The 10 T cell receptor beta chains listed next were all sequenced from one sample in a study of blood T cell repertoires in COVID-19. Clones were read by immunoSEQ multiplex PCR, and TCRdb kept only the in-frame ones, dropping some. The data show about 170,000 clones, around 82% seen once. What was sequenced was peripheral blood. These receptors were obtained from a woman of 80 years or more with acute or convalescent COVID-19.

The V and J genes are TRBV19 and TRBJ1-2; 7 bases are a match to TRBD1. Germline lookup yields CDR1 LNHDA and CDR2 SQIVND (reference sequence). J gave up 2 bases and V 5 bases, and 8 bases lay outside the gene matches. The CDR3 sequence is 15 residues long. CDR3 nucleotides: TGTGCCAGTAGTGATACAGGGGCTCTCAACTATGGCTACACCTTC. Residues: CASSDTGALNYGYTF. Full variable domain (remainder filled in from reference TRBV19 and TRBJ1-2): DGGITQSPKYLFRKEGQNVTLSCEQNLNHDAMYWYRQDPGQGLRLIYYSQIVNDFQKGDIAEGYSVSREKKESFPLTVTSAQKNPTAFYLCASSDTGALNYGYTFGSGTRLTVV.

The chain carries TRBV10-3 and TRBJ1-1, with 8 bases aligning to TRBD1. The CDR3 consists of 12 residues. Per germline, CDR1 ENHRY and CDR2 SYGVKD. Losses at the gene ends were 8 bases for V and 1 base for J; bases not matched to a gene: 0. The CDR3 protein is CAIGQGNTEAFF. Written as DNA, the CDR3 is TGTGCCATCGGACAGGGGAACACTGAAGCTTTCTTT.

This clone was counted at least ten times. J is TRBJ1-6 and V is TRBV9; maybe TRBD1 (5 bases). The CDR3 runs 13 residues. CDR1 is SGDLS, CDR2 YYNGEE, per germline. V was shortened by 2 bases and J by 6 bases, with 6 bases between the two germline ends. This chain's CDR3 is CASSVDSNSPLHF. CDR3 nucleotides: TGTGCCAGCAGCGTCGACAGTAATTCACCCCTCCACTTT.

The chain employs TRBV30 and TRBJ1-3; 11 nucleotides line up with TRBD1. J was trimmed by 3 bases and V by 2 bases; bases with no gene match: 9. The CDR3 has 17 amino acids. In germline, CDR1 is GTSNPN, CDR2 SVGIG (reference sequence). The CDR3 DNA is TGTGCCTGGAGTCCCGGGACAGGGGGAGGAAGTGGAAACACCATATATTTT. Protein sequence: CAWSPGTGGGSGNTIYF. Full variable domain (outside the CDR3, taken from reference TRBV30 and TRBJ1-3): SQTIHQWPATLVQPVGSPLSLECTVEGTSNPNLYWYRQAAGRGLQLLFYSVGIGQISSEVPQNLSASRPQDRQFILSSKKLLLSDSGFYLCAWSPGTGGGSGNTIYFGEGSWLTVV.

This chain joins TRBV4-3 and TRBJ2-1; 11 bases line up with TRBD2. Germline-derived CDR1 and CDR2 are LGHNA and YSLEER. With 0 bases clipped from V and 9 bases from J, the junction kept 7 bases outside the gene matches. The CDR3 sequence is 16 residues long. The CDR3 sequence is CASSQETSGEFGEQFF. The CDR3 bases are TGCGCCAGCAGCCAAGAGACTAGCGGGGAATTCGGTGAGCAGTTCTTC.

This CDR3 is CASTLQGAQSEAFF. CDR3 coding DNA: TGTGCCAGCACCTTACAGGGGGCGCAAAGTGAAGCTTTCTTT. The rearrangement links TRBV28 to TRBJ1-1; 9 bases fit TRBD1. The CDR3 is made up of 14 amino acids. V was clipped by 7 bases and J by 7 bases; unmatched bases: 10. Per the germline V gene, CDR1 is MDHEN and CDR2 is SYDVKM.

J is TRBJ1-3 and V is TRBV4-2, with TRBD1 as a possible D gene (5 bases). Trimming removed 6 bases at V and 0 bases at J, with 15 bases between. This CDR3 is 16 amino acids long. Looked up from germline, CDR1 is LGHNA and CDR2 is YNFKEQ. The CDR3 region is CASSIPGHPSGNTIYF. CDR3 sequence (DNA): TGTGCCAGCAGTATTCCTGGACACCCCTCTGGAAACACCATATATTTT.

A single count supports this clone. The J gene is TRBJ2-1, the V gene TRBV11-2, with D possibly being TRBD1 (6 bases). The CDR3 is made up of 17 amino acids. V was pared by 1 base and J by 7 bases, with 20 bases between. CDR1 and CDR2 (germline): SGHAT, FQNNGV. As DNA, the CDR3 is TGTGCCAGCAGCTTAGTAGGAACAGGGCGGTTGGGGAATGAGCAGTTCTTC. Residues: CASSLVGTGRLGNEQFF. The whole variable domain, filled in from reference TRBV11-2 and TRBJ2-1, reads EAGVAQSPRYKIIEKRQSVAFWCNPISGHATLYWYQQILGQGPKLLIQFQNNGVVDDSQLPKDRFSAERLKGVDSTLKIQPAKLEDSAVYLCASSLVGTGRLGNEQFFGPGTRLTVL.

The gene calls are TRBV5-4 and TRBJ2-3, with a possible D match to TRBD2 (6 bases). Per germline, CDR1 SGHNT and CDR2 YYREEE (reference sequence). The V and J ends lost 0 bases and 3 bases respectively, with 17 bases between them. This CDR3 has 17 residues. CDR3 nucleotide sequence: TGTGCCAGCAGCTTGGCCACTTTAGCGGCAGGGACAGATACGCAGTATTTT. This encodes CASSLATLAAGTDTQYF.

This clone appeared many times. The chain links TRBV2 to TRBJ1-5, with D hard to call. CDR3 length: 14 amino acids. V was pared by 7 bases and J by 6 bases, with 16 bases between. The V gene's germline CDR1 is SNHLY and CDR2 FYNNEI. The CDR3 sequence is CASTGGKGSQPQHF. CDR3 nucleotides: TGTGCCAGCACCGGAGGGAAGGGATCTCAGCCCCAGCATTTT.